What follows are 23 T cell receptor beta chains derived from one specimen sequenced in a study of cytomegalovirus exposure and HLA in healthy donors. PCR used 60 Vbeta primers and 13 Jbeta primers. Profiled with immunoSEQ multiplex PCR; TCRdb holds only in-frame clones, not every one. Here the sample table reports about 84,000 clones. What was sequenced was PBMCs. These receptors came from a man aged 45-65 years in good health and CMV-seronegative.

This chain connects TRBV6-1 to TRBJ2-3, with 7 nucleotides matching TRBD1. The CDR3 contains 15 residues. V shed 5 bases, J shed 0 bases, and the junction held 5 bases outside the gene matches. Per the germline V gene, CDR1 is MNHNS and CDR2 is SASEGT. The CDR3 sequence: CASSPGQTSTDTQYF. The CDR3 region has the DNA TGTGCCAGCAGTCCGGGACAGACTAGCACAGATACGCAGTATTTT.

V is TRBV28 and J is TRBJ1-1; 10 bases map to TRBD1. This CDR3 contains 14 residues. CDR1 and CDR2 (germline): MDHEN, SYDVKM. J lost 8 bases, V lost 3 bases, and 6 bases had no gene match. CDR3 in DNA: TGTGCCAGCAGTTTGGCGGACAGGGGGATGGAAGCTTTCTTT. Encoded protein: CASSLADRGMEAFF.

V and J are TRBV6-5 and TRBJ2-7; maybe TRBD1 (5 bases). The CDR3 sequence is 13 residues long. The V end lost 3 bases, the J end lost 4 bases, and 10 bases lay between the germline ends. The germline gives CDR1 MNHEY, CDR2 SVGAGI. The CDR3 bases are TGTGCCAGCAGTTATCGGCAGGGTTACGAGCAGTACTTC. Translation: CASSYRQGYEQYF.

Here the CDR3 DNA reads TGTGCCAGCAGCTTAGTGCCAGGTTCGAACACTGAAGCTTTCTTT. It translates to CASSLVPGSNTEAFF. The chain has TRBV7-9 and TRBJ1-1; no firm D call. The V and J ends lost 1 base and 1 base respectively, with 10 bases between them. The length of the CDR3 is 15 residues. The germline V gene has CDR1 SEHNR and CDR2 FQNEAQ (reference sequence).

The V and J genes are TRBV5-1 and TRBJ2-1; the match to TRBD2 covers 9 bases. J was trimmed by 5 bases and V by 0 bases; bases with no gene match: 6. Germline CDR1 SGHRS, CDR2 YFSETQ. This CDR3 has 16 residues. DNA for the CDR3: TGCGCCAGCAGCTTGGCGAGCGGGGGGCTAGACAATGAGCAGTTCTTC. It codes for CASSLASGGLDNEQFF.

The rearrangement uses TRBV6-1 and TRBJ2-3, with 7 bases that match TRBD2. Germline trimming cut 2 bases from V and 1 base from J; bases unmatched to any gene: 3. CDR3 length equals 15 residues. The V gene's germline CDR1 is MNHNS and CDR2 SASEGT. The CDR3 DNA sequence: TGTGCCAGCAGTGAAACACTAGCGCGCACAGATACGCAGTATTTT. Translating gives CASSETLARTDTQYF.

The gene calls are TRBV10-3 and TRBJ2-6; D remains ambiguous. The CDR3 loop spans 14 amino acids. The ends were cut back, 3 bases at V and 1 base at J, with 4 bases in the middle. Germline loops: CDR1 ENHRY, CDR2 SYGVKD. CDR3 DNA sequence: TGTGCCATCAGTGACCCTTCTGGGGCCAACGTCCTGACTTTC. It specifies CAISDPSGANVLTF.

CDR3 loop: CASSAWTVYEQYF. CDR3 nucleotides: TGTGCCAGCAGTGCCTGGACAGTTTACGAGCAGTACTTC. This chain links TRBV6-1 with TRBJ2-7; D is perhaps TRBD1 (6 bases). Germline assignment: CDR1 MNHNS and CDR2 SASEGT. V was clipped by 4 bases and J by 4 bases, with 11 bases between them. The CDR3 has 13 residues.

The CDR3 here is CASSGQGPHVFPEAFF. CDR3 in DNA: TGTGCCAGCAGCGGACAGGGGCCCCACGTGTTCCCTGAAGCTTTCTTT. The chain employs TRBV28 and TRBJ1-1, with 9 bases aligning to TRBD1. This CDR3 has 16 amino acids. J lost 6 bases, V lost 6 bases, and 14 bases had no gene match. Germline loops: CDR1 MDHEN, CDR2 SYDVKM.

The J gene is TRBJ2-5, the V gene TRBV29-1, with 10 bases that match TRBD2. Trimming removed 5 bases from V and 4 bases from J; junction bases left unmatched: 4. The CDR3 spans 13 residues. Germline CDR1 and CDR2: SQVTM and ANQGSEA. The CDR3 bases are TGCAGCGTTCTCCTAGCGGGGGTAGAGACCCAGTACTTC. Its translation: CSVLLAGVETQYF.

The V and J genes are TRBV9 and TRBJ1-5; maybe TRBD1 (6 bases). The CDR3 contains 15 residues. The V gene's germline CDR1 is SGDLS and CDR2 YYNGEE. V gave up 4 bases and J gave up 6 bases, with 17 bases separating them. The CDR3 DNA reads as TGTGCCAGCAGCACTACCGGACAGTACGTTCAGCCCCAGCATTTT. It codes for CASSTTGQYVQPQHF.

The chain employs TRBV5-1 and TRBJ2-7, with a weak D call TRBD1 (5 bases). Germline assignment: CDR1 SGHRS and CDR2 YFSETQ. The V and J ends lost 4 bases and 3 bases respectively, with 17 bases between them. The CDR3 covers 15 residues. CDR3 protein: CASSTYWAQGYEQYF. The CDR3 region has the DNA TGCGCCAGCAGCACATATTGGGCCCAGGGCTACGAGCAGTACTTC. The whole variable domain, filled in from reference TRBV5-1 and TRBJ2-7, reads KAGVTQTPRYLIKTRGQQVTLSCSPISGHRSVSWYQQTPGQGLQFLFEYFSETQRNKGNFPGRFSGRQFSNSRSEMNVSTLELGDSALYLCASSTYWAQGYEQYFGPGTRLTVT.

The rearrangement uses TRBV9 and TRBJ2-2; a weak D match, TRBD1 (5 bases). Germline CDR1 is SGDLS and CDR2 is YYNGEE. The CDR3 loop spans 15 amino acids. V was trimmed by 2 bases and J by 4 bases, leaving 12 bases between them. CDR3 sequence reads: CASSVSDSPTGELFF. The CDR3 region has the DNA TGTGCCAGCAGCGTTTCCGACAGTCCCACCGGGGAGCTGTTTTTT.

V gene TRBV6-1 combines with J gene TRBJ1-1; no reliable D call. Looked up from germline, CDR1 is MNHNS and CDR2 is SASEGT. The ends were cut back, 6 bases at V and 2 bases at J, with 16 bases in the middle. The CDR3 is 15 residues long. The CDR3 spells CASSSIGRGNTEAFF. The CDR3 nucleotides read TGTGCCAGCAGCTCAATTGGACGGGGAAACACTGAAGCTTTCTTT.

The rearrangement links TRBV28 to TRBJ1-4; the D is unclear. V shed 7 bases and J shed 0 bases, with 18 bases lying between them. Germline CDR1 is MDHEN and CDR2 is SYDVKM. The CDR3 spans 17 residues. As DNA, the CDR3 is TGTGCCAGCAAAATCGGAGCGAGACTTTCAACTAATGAAAAACTGTTTTTT. This codes for CASKIGARLSTNEKLFF.

The chain combines TRBV4-3 with TRBJ2-3, with D possibly TRBD1 on 7 matching bases. CDR3 length: 18 residues. Trimming stripped 0 bases from V and 1 base from J, with 17 bases between. Germline CDR1 LGHNA, CDR2 YSLEER. The CDR3 sequence: CASSQDFGQGGRTDTQYF. CDR3 sequence (DNA): TGCGCCAGCAGCCAAGATTTCGGGCAGGGGGGCCGCACAGATACGCAGTATTTT.

V gene TRBV5-5 combines with J gene TRBJ2-7, with TRBD1 as a possible D gene (6 bases). V lost 4 bases and J lost 5, with 16 bases in between. The CDR3 covers 14 residues. Germline loops: CDR1 SGHKS, CDR2 YYEKEE (reference sequence). The CDR3: CASSTRGRTDEQYF. CDR3 in DNA: TGTGCCAGCAGCACCAGGGGACGGACGGACGAGCAGTACTTC.

The chain uses TRBV5-1 and TRBJ2-2; the match to TRBD1 covers 9 bases. The J segment lost 5 bases and the V segment lost 4 bases, leaving 3 bases of the junction unmatched. CDR1 and CDR2 from the germline V gene are SGHRS and YFSETQ. This CDR3 spans 14 amino acids. This chain's CDR3 is CASSRDRETGELFF. As DNA, the CDR3 is TGCGCCAGCAGCCGGGACAGGGAGACCGGGGAGCTGTTTTTT.

The rearrangement links TRBV5-6 to TRBJ1-1; TRBD1 matches 7 bases. Unmatched junction bases numbered 7, after V lost 1 base and J lost 7 bases. Per germline, CDR1 SGHDT and CDR2 YYEEEE. The CDR3 is 14 amino acids. The CDR3, as DNA: TGTGCCAGCAGCTTGCCGGTGACAGGGTTTGAAGCTTTCTTT. This encodes CASSLPVTGFEAFF.

The genes are TRBV11-2 and TRBJ2-2; TRBD1 is a possible D gene (6 bases). The germline V and J ends were trimmed by 7 bases and 0 bases, with 9 bases remaining between them. This CDR3 is 14 amino acids long. Germline V lookup: CDR1 SGHAT, CDR2 FQNNGV. The CDR3 spells CASITGPNTGELFF. CDR3 bases: TGTGCCAGCATAACAGGGCCGAACACCGGGGAGCTGTTTTTT.

The CDR3 region is CATGTIADTQYF. The CDR3 DNA is TGTGCCACCGGGACTATTGCAGATACGCAGTATTTT. The chain has TRBV2 and TRBJ2-3; TRBD2 matches at 7 bases. The CDR3 sequence is 12 residues long. Germline CDR1 and CDR2: SNHLY and FYNNEI. V was pared by 10 bases and J by 4 bases, with 5 bases of the junction left unmatched.

The rearrangement links TRBV28 to TRBJ2-6; no reliable D call. This CDR3 is 15 amino acids long. Germline CDR1 and CDR2: MDHEN and SYDVKM. Trimming removed 3 bases from V and 0 bases from J, with 6 bases in between. CDR3: CASSFVLSGANVLTF. As DNA, the CDR3 is TGTGCCAGCAGTTTTGTCCTCTCTGGGGCCAACGTCCTGACTTTC.

The gene calls are TRBV28 and TRBJ1-3, with a weak D call TRBD1 (6 bases). Trimming pared 3 bases from V and 2 bases from J, leaving 11 bases between. This CDR3 region has 15 residues. Germline V gene sequence: CDR1 MDHEN, CDR2 SYDVKM. CDR3 in amino acids: CASSFAGAAGNTIYF. In DNA, the CDR3 is TGTGCCAGCAGTTTCGCGGGGGCTGCTGGAAACACCATATATTTT. The full variable domain, rest sourced from reference TRBV28 and TRBJ1-3, is DVKVTQSSRYLVKRTGEKVFLECVQDMDHENMFWYRQDPGLGLRLIYFSYDVKMKEKGDIPEGYSVSREKKERFSLILESASTNQTSMYLCASSFAGAAGNTIYFGEGSWLTVV.